These 29 T cell receptor beta chains originate from one sample sequenced in a study of T-cell memory formation after mild COVID-19. TCRdb reanalysed the 5' RACE reads using MiXCR and keeps one entry per CDR3 protein. The table includes a few hundred thousand distinct CDR3 sequences, approximately 29% detected once. What was sequenced was PBMCs or a T cell subset sorted from them (not recorded which). Receptors were obtained from an adult woman who had mild COVID-19 (a few samples of this study predate the infection). Cell type and time point are not known.

This clonotype was recorded a few times. The genes are TRBV4-3 and TRBJ2-1; D not certain. V was clipped by 4 bases and J by 4 bases, with 14 bases between them. The CDR3 totals 15 residues. Germline assignment: CDR1 LGHNA and CDR2 YSLEER. CDR3 loop: CASSPFIDRYNEQFF. The CDR3 nucleotides are TGCGCCAGCAGCCCTTTTATAGATCGGTACAATGAGCAGTTCTTC.

The CDR3 sequence: CASSQDYGVSSYEQYF. The CDR3 nucleotides read TGCGCCAGCAGCCAAGATTATGGCGTGAGCTCCTACGAGCAGTACTTC. The V and J genes are TRBV4-3 and TRBJ2-7, with D unresolved. Germline V lookup: CDR1 LGHNA, CDR2 YSLEER. The CDR3 is 16 amino acids. Between the trimmed V and J ends, which lost 0 bases and 0 bases, there was a span of 12 bases.

The chain combines TRBV5-4 with TRBJ2-1; D remains unclear. V lost 0 bases, J lost 9 bases, and 10 bases lay in between. CDR1 is SGHNT and CDR2 is YYREEE in the germline V gene (reference sequence). This CDR3 has 13 residues. In DNA form, the CDR3 reads TGTGCCAGCAGCTTGGTCTCCACCGGTGAGCAGTTCTTC. As protein: CASSLVSTGEQFF.

This chain's CDR3 is CASSPPPRGRGETQYF. The CDR3 coding sequence is TGTGCCAGCAGCCCCCCGCCCAGGGGGCGAGGGGAGACCCAGTACTTC. The rearrangement links TRBV7-6 to TRBJ2-5; the match to TRBD1 covers 8 bases. The V gene's germline CDR1 is SGHVS and CDR2 FNYEAQ. This CDR3 has 16 residues. V gave up 5 bases and J gave up 5 bases; unmatched junction bases: 13.

This clonotype turned up a few times. J is TRBJ2-7 and V is TRBV4-2, with a possible D match to TRBD1 (6 bases). With 0 bases removed from V and 2 bases from J, the gap between germline ends came to 14 bases. Germline V gene lookup returns CDR1 LGHNA and CDR2 YNFKEQ. The CDR3 covers 16 residues. The CDR3 nucleotides read TGTGCCAGCAGCCAAGACCCGAATACAGGGCCCTACGAGCAGTACTTC. This encodes CASSQDPNTGPYEQYF.

This clonotype was found a few times. V gene TRBV29-1 combines with J gene TRBJ2-1; 7 nucleotides agree with TRBD1. Germline V gives CDR1 SQVTM, CDR2 ANQGSEA. This CDR3 is built from 13 residues. V lost 7 bases to trimming and J lost 2 bases; unmatched junction nucleotides: 5. CDR3 region: CSGHDRAYNEQFF. The DNA of the CDR3 is TGCAGCGGACATGACAGGGCCTACAATGAGCAGTTCTTC.

The rearrangement joins TRBV7-2 to TRBJ2-1; 7 bases agree with TRBD2. The V gene's germline CDR1 is SGHTA and CDR2 FQGNSA. The CDR3 consists of 17 residues. V was pared by 5 bases and J by 3 bases, with 13 bases of the junction left unmatched. The CDR3 sequence: CASSPFLGEGLYNEQFF. In DNA, the CDR3 is TGTGCCAGCAGCCCCTTTCTCGGGGAGGGCCTCTACAATGAGCAGTTCTTC. Variable domain in full (rest from reference TRBV7-2 and TRBJ2-1): GAGVSQSPSNKVTEKGKDVELRCDPISGHTALYWYRQSLGQGLEFLIYFQGNSAPDKSGLPSDRFSAERTGGSVSTLTIQRTQQEDSAVYLCASSPFLGEGLYNEQFFGPGTRLTVL.

This chain uses TRBV6-1 with TRBJ2-7; TRBD2 matches 7 bases. With 3 bases clipped from V and 5 bases from J, the junction kept 4 bases outside the gene matches. CDR3 size: 13 residues. In germline, CDR1 is MNHNS, CDR2 SASEGT. Here the CDR3 DNA reads TGTGCCAGCAGTGACGGGGGGATCAACGAGCAGTACTTC. It codes for CASSDGGINEQYF.

The chain links TRBV19 to TRBJ1-4; D is possibly TRBD1 (6 bases). This CDR3 is 17 amino acids long. CDR1 is LNHDA and CDR2 is SQIVND in the germline V gene (reference sequence). Trimming stripped 4 bases from V and 0 bases from J, with 15 bases between. CDR3 DNA: TGTGCCAGTAGTACCAGCAGGGGCGGTGCAACTAATGAAAAACTGTTTTTT. It specifies CASSTSRGGATNEKLFF. Looking up the rest from reference TRBV19 and TRBJ1-4 gives the full variable domain: DGGITQSPKYLFRKEGQNVTLSCEQNLNHDAMYWYRQDPGQGLRLIYYSQIVNDFQKGDIAEGYSVSREKKESFPLTVTSAQKNPTAFYLCASSTSRGGATNEKLFFGSGTQLSVL.

The chain combines TRBV15 with TRBJ1-4; D unresolved. Deletions cut 5 bases from V and 6 bases from J, with 16 bases between. Germline V lookup: CDR1 LNHNV, CDR2 YYDKDF (reference sequence). The CDR3 covers 15 residues. The CDR3 region is CATSASGVLDEKLFF. Here the CDR3 DNA reads TGTGCCACCAGCGCAAGTGGGGTATTAGATGAAAAACTGTTTTTT.

This clonotype was seen just once. The chain couples TRBV2 to TRBJ2-1; 16 positions agree with TRBD2. V gave up 4 bases and J gave up 9 bases; unmatched junction bases: 12. The germline V gene has CDR1 SNHLY and CDR2 FYNNEI. The CDR3 is 18 amino acids. CDR3 loop: CASSAGLAGGNREGEQFF. As DNA, the CDR3 is TGTGCCAGCAGTGCGGGACTAGCGGGAGGGAACAGAGAAGGTGAGCAGTTCTTC.

Written as DNA, the CDR3 is TGTGCCAGCACCAGCCAACCTGGGGGCAATTCACCCCTCCACTTT. It yields the protein CASTSQPGGNSPLHF. The rearrangement uses TRBV6-1 and TRBJ1-6; D might be TRBD1 (6 bases). The CDR3 loop spans 15 amino acids. CDR1 and CDR2 from the germline V gene are MNHNS and SASEGT. V was pared by 7 bases and J by 7 bases, with 17 bases between.

The count of this clonotype is one. The V and J genes are TRBV14 and TRBJ2-3; TRBD1 matches at 10 bases. The V and J ends lost 1 base and 4 bases, in that order; junction bases with no gene match: 5. This CDR3 region has 16 residues. CDR1 is SGHDN, CDR2 FVKESK, per germline. In nucleotides, the CDR3 is TGTGCCAGCAGCCAAGGGGACAGGGGATTGGCAGATACGCAGTATTTT. It specifies CASSQGDRGLADTQYF.

V and J are TRBV5-1 and TRBJ1-2, with D tentatively TRBD1 (6 bases). Trimming shortened V by 0 bases and J by 4 bases, and 13 bases separated the two germline ends. The CDR3 sequence is 15 residues long. Germline CDR1 and CDR2: SGHRS and YFSETQ. CDR3 coding DNA: TGCGCCAGCAGCTTGGAGCCAGGGGCCGGCTATGGCTACACCTTC. Protein: CASSLEPGAGYGYTF.

This clonotype was recorded a few times. The chain employs TRBV7-9 and TRBJ1-1; D not certain. Per the germline V gene, CDR1 is SEHNR and CDR2 is FQNEAQ (reference sequence). CDR3 length: 14 amino acids. V lost 2 bases to trimming and J lost 6 bases, with 13 bases between them. The DNA for the CDR3 is TGTGCCAGCAGCTTAATTGCTCCTGCGGCTGAAGCTTTCTTT. Its protein is CASSLIAPAAEAFF.

This chain uses TRBV7-2 with TRBJ2-3, with TRBD2 matching over 9 bases. The CDR3 sequence is 22 residues long. Germline V gene sequence: CDR1 SGHTA, CDR2 FQGNSA. V dropped 1 base and J dropped 1; count of bases not matched to a gene: 21. The CDR3 DNA sequence: TGTGCCAGCAGCTTAGGACGAACCCACCCCTCGGGTAGCGGGAGAGGCACAGATACGCAGTATTTT. This codes for CASSLGRTHPSGSGRGTDTQYF.

This CDR3 is CASSPPWGGSEAFF. DNA of the CDR3: TGTGCCAGCAGCCCACCTTGGGGGGGCTCTGAAGCTTTCTTT. The V gene is TRBV7-9, the J gene TRBJ1-1; D perhaps matches TRBD1 (6 bases). This CDR3 is 14 amino acids long. V shed 5 bases and J shed 6 bases, with 16 bases lying between them. From germline, CDR1 is SEHNR and CDR2 FQNEAQ (reference sequence).

The chain joins TRBV18 to TRBJ2-1; perhaps TRBD1 as D (6 bases). Germline V gives CDR1 KGHSH, CDR2 LQKENI. Between the trimmed V and J ends, which lost 3 bases and 7 bases, there was a span of 16 bases. This CDR3 has 15 residues. CDR3 sequence (DNA): TGTGCCAGCTCACCGATCGGGACATCTGAGAATGAGCAGTTCTTC. Its protein is CASSPIGTSENEQFF.

The chain combines TRBV12-3 or TRBV12-4 with TRBJ2-5; a possible D gene is TRBD2 (5 bases). There are 14 residues in the CDR3. The ends were cut back, 7 bases at V and 4 bases at J, with 16 bases in the middle. The CDR3 sequence: CASTTPADPETQYF. CDR3 sequence (DNA): TGTGCCAGCACCACACCAGCGGATCCAGAGACCCAGTACTTC.

The CDR3 nucleotides are TGTGCCACCAGCGATACTTCCGGGACAGTAAGCAATGAGCAGTTCTTC. Translated, it gives CATSDTSGTVSNEQFF. This chain links TRBV24-1 with TRBJ2-1; TRBD1 matches at 7 bases. V gave up 7 bases and J gave up 6 bases; unmatched junction bases: 14. This CDR3 is built from 16 residues. Germline CDR1 KGHDR, CDR2 SFDVKD.

This clonotype was observed once. The chain recombines TRBV29-1 with TRBJ1-1; maybe TRBD1 (6 bases). Between the trimmed V and J ends, which lost 8 bases and 1 base, there was a span of 17 bases. This CDR3 contains 14 residues. Germline values: CDR1 SQVTM, CDR2 ANQGSEA. CDR3 protein: CSFANRAPNTEAFF. CDR3 sequence (DNA): TGCAGCTTTGCGAACAGGGCCCCGAACACTGAAGCTTTCTTT.

This clonotype was observed a few times. The V and J genes are TRBV5-1 and TRBJ1-1; D is possibly TRBD1 (6 bases). Germline CDR1 and CDR2: SGHRS and YFSETQ. The CDR3 has 13 amino acids. The V gene lost 3 bases and the J gene lost 4 bases, with 10 bases spanning the gap. CDR3 in amino acids: CASSWGRGTEAFF. The CDR3 region has the DNA TGCGCCAGCAGCTGGGGGCGGGGCACTGAAGCTTTCTTT.

The chain combines TRBV6-6 with TRBJ2-5; no clear D gene. Germline V gene sequence: CDR1 MNHNY, CDR2 SVGAGI (reference sequence). The CDR3 sequence is 12 residues long. V was pared by 6 bases and J by 5 bases, with 10 bases between. The CDR3: CASRGSAETQYF. The CDR3 nucleotides read TGTGCCAGCAGAGGGTCCGCGGAGACCCAGTACTTC.

The chain joins TRBV5-1 to TRBJ2-5, with a weak D call TRBD2 (6 bases). With 0 bases removed from V and 2 bases from J, the gap between germline ends came to 14 bases. This CDR3 is built from 16 residues. CDR1 SGHRS and CDR2 YFSETQ come from the germline V gene. DNA for the CDR3: TGCGCCAGCAGCTTGGCCGGAGCGGGTGTACAAGAGACCCAGTACTTC. This gives the protein CASSLAGAGVQETQYF.

This clonotype came up a few times. The chain combines TRBV12-3 or TRBV12-4 with TRBJ2-2, with 12 nucleotides matching TRBD1. The CDR3 has 15 amino acids. Losses at the gene ends were 3 bases for V and 4 bases for J; bases not matched to a gene: 0. CDR3 loop: CASSLGQGATGELFF. The CDR3 nucleotides are TGTGCCAGCAGTTTGGGACAGGGGGCCACCGGGGAGCTGTTTTTT.

This chain's CDR3 is CATSRDPGPETQYF. Here the CDR3 DNA reads TGTGCCACCAGCAGAGATCCGGGCCCCGAGACCCAGTACTTC. J is TRBJ2-5 and V is TRBV15, with D unclear. Germline V gene data show CDR1 as LNHNV and CDR2 as YYDKDF (reference sequence). The CDR3 has 14 amino acids. The V and J ends lost 0 bases and 5 bases respectively, with 10 bases between them.

This clonotype has a handful of counts. The chain joins TRBV24-1 to TRBJ2-1; D not resolved. Germline V gives CDR1 KGHDR, CDR2 SFDVKD. The V end lost 4 bases, the J end lost 9 bases, and 21 bases lay between the germline ends. This CDR3 is built from 16 residues. The CDR3 sequence is CATSDPGATRSGEQFF. The CDR3 bases are TGTGCCACCAGTGACCCCGGCGCTACGAGAAGTGGTGAGCAGTTCTTC.

This clonotype appeared a few times. V and J are TRBV30 and TRBJ2-7, with a tentative D call TRBD2 (6 bases). CDR3 size: 13 residues. Germline assignment: CDR1 GTSNPN and CDR2 SVGIG (reference sequence). V was shortened by 3 bases and J by 3 bases, with 12 bases between the two germline ends. CDR3 loop: CAWSAGPLYEQYF. The CDR3, as DNA: TGTGCCTGGAGCGCGGGACCGCTCTACGAGCAGTACTTC.

In its sample, this clonotype was seen a few times. The chain joins TRBV10-3 to TRBJ2-3, with D hard to call. This CDR3 is 14 amino acids long. With 0 bases removed from V and 1 base from J, the gap between germline ends came to 5 bases. The germline V gene has CDR1 ENHRY and CDR2 SYGVKD. Here the CDR3 reads CAISESQGTDTQYF. CDR3 DNA sequence: TGTGCCATCAGTGAGTCGCAGGGCACAGATACGCAGTATTTT.